The rows below give T cell receptor beta chains drawn from one sample of a study of OX40 agonist ivuxolimab in advanced cancers. Profiling relied on immunoSEQ multiplex PCR, and the TCRdb table lists in-frame clones only, not all of them. The profile shows tens of thousands of clones, 90% to 95% of them singletons. Sequenced material: CD4+ or CD8+ T cells sorted from blood, taken in a trial of the OX40 agonist ivuxolimab. These receptors were collected from an adult with an advanced solid tumor such as melanoma, head and neck, liver or kidney cancer. Each CDR3 is given without its conserved first and last residue.

v_gene,CDR3aa
TRBV28,ASSFGQVLADTQY
TRBV28,ASSLQLYEQY
TRBV5-6,ASSPWTGSSYEQY
TRBV12-5,ASGGTGYNEQF
TRBV28,ASSLPEIRSYEQY
TRBV5-5,ASSQGIRGGQPQH
TRBV25-1,ASSELGGVYNYGYT
TRBV5-5,ASTRSGVVNTEAF
TRBV9,ASSVGSGTGSNEQF
TRBV28,ASSFFRTGDTGELF
TRBV10-1,ASSGAVGSYNEQF
TRBV19,ASSIERTRNEQF
TRBV5-5,ASSFVAGGNQPQH
TRBV5-5,ASSLVGGPLNTEAF
TRBV19,ASSVADEQF
TRBV7-9,ASSLVGTGGPNQPQH
TRBV6-1,ASSPRGHTDTQY
TRBV14,ASSQGQRENEKLF
TRBV28,ASSLLLEKLF
TRBV18,ASSPLLANTGELF
TRBV6-5,GIGLNTEAF
TRBV27,ASSFDGRNQPQH
TRBV5-1,ASSLGQGEANEKLF
TRBV2,ASSGRETRTSEQY
TRBV7-9,ASSQVGNYGYT
TRBV9,ASSESLGQGDHGYT
TRBV7-8,ASSTRDRGRGSGANVLT
TRBV7-2,ASSLRATNTGELF
TRBV5-6,ASSFRVEGGQPQH
TRBV2,ASLSGTGSYEQY
TRBV27,ASSFGSGGAPQH
TRBV28,ASRRQGLNEQY
TRBV29-1,SVRVQATTNYGYT
TRBV19,ASRRDSQAIYT
TRBV7-8,ASSLARTGSNQPQH
TRBV6-1,ASRSRQADDYT
TRBV5-6,ASSRSTDTQY
TRBV6-1,ASSDLVASGNTIY
TRBV4-1,ASSQEQGDYEQY
TRBV27,ASSLQGLAKNIQY
TRBV5-1,ASSLGGDRSDTQY
TRBV7-3,ASRRQGPNTEAF
TRBV27,ASSLSSGSWVDTQY